This T cell receptor beta chain comes out of a study of chemoradiotherapy in HPV16-positive cancers (dated by TCRdb to between 2021 and 2024). At the level of the whole study: Candidate HPV-specific T-cell clones and common TCR motifs were defined by functional T-cell assays performed on cells from a couple of HPV16-positive patients. The study set out to ask whether T-cell immunity against the HPV oncoproteins E6 and E7 changes over the course of chemoradiotherapy and whether that immunity affects survival. Next, the candidate HPV-specific TCRs and motifs were followed in TCR repertoires from about 90 patients with HPV-related cancers. Overall study outcomes, separate from this receptor: The survival association was reported for HPV16-positive patients, and the functional definition of HPV-specific T cells was derived from only a couple of HPV16-positive patients. In HPV16-positive patients, expansion of HPV-responsive T cells during chemoradiotherapy was found to be associated with improved recurrence-free survival. Expansion of candidate HPV-specific clones and E7-related TCR motifs was observed in the tumor microenvironment during treatment, whereas no such expansion was observed for non-HPV-specific T cells.

On this clone: No antigen is known for it. The sample holds no much larger clone one base away, and base qualities are not on file.

Repertoires were sampled multiple times during chemoradiotherapy, which allowed clonal expansion in the tumor microenvironment to be followed. The germline V gene gives CDR1 as SNHLY and CDR2 as FYNNEI. The CDR3 sequence holds 15 residues, the cysteine and phenylalanine included. The read is trimmed to its CDR3 DNA, 45 bases read in frame from base 1. Trimming removed 3 bases from V and 6 bases from J, leaving 12 bases between the germline ends. The library relied on the immunoSEQ multiplex PCR assay. Here the immuneACCESS table is served through TCRdb, limited to in-frame sequences with V and J called. Missing clones are a known gap in these copies; in checked studies unresolved V genes cover under half, and the rest lacks a known reason. The table for this sample lists over 6,000 clones; about 79% of them were counted only once. In total, the top ten clones hold about 3% of the sample.

The material was blood, obtained from a patient who underwent chemoradiotherapy. The receptor's source is a human donor with HPV-associated anogenital cancer. The rearranged segments are TRBV2 and TRBJ1-6, with the D gene call left open. The bases are TGTGCCAGCAGTGATATTGGTCGCGGTAATTCACCCCTCCACTTT. It codes for CASSDIGRGNSPLHF.